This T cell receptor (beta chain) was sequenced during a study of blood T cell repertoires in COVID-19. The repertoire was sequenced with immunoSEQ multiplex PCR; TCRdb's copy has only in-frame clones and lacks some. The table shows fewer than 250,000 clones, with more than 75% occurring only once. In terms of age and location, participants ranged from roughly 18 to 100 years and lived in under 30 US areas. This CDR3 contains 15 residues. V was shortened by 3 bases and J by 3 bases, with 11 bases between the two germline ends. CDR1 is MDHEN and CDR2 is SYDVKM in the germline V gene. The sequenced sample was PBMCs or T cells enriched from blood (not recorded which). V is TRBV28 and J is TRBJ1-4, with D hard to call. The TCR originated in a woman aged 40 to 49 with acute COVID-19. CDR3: CASSFSGVANEKLFF. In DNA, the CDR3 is TGTGCCAGCAGTTTCAGCGGTGTCGCTAATGAAAAACTGTTTTTT.